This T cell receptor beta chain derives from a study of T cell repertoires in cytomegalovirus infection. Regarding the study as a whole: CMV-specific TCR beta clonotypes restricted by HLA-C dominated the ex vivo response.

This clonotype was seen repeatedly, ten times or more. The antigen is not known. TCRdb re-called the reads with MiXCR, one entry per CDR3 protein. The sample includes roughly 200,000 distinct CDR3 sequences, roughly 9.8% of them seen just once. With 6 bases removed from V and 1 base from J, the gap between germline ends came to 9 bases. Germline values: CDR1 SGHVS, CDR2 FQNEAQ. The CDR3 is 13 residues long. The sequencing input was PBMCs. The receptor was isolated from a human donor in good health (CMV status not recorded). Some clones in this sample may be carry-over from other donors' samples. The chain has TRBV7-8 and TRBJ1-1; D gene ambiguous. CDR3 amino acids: CASSLQWNTEAFF. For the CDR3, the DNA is TGTGCCAGCAGTTTACAATGGAACACTGAAGCTTTCTTT.